This is a list of T cell receptor beta chains from one sample in a study of cytomegalovirus exposure and HLA in healthy donors. The repertoire was sequenced with immunoSEQ multiplex PCR; TCRdb's copy has only in-frame clones and lacks some. The profile covers more than 200,000 clones, with around 80% appearing a single time and roughly 5.5% taken by the ten largest. What was sequenced was PBMCs. Receptor source: a middle-aged man in good health and CMV-seropositive. Each CDR3 is given with its conserved first and last residue. Fields, in order: J gene, D gene, clone size, V gene, CDR3 protein, CDR3 DNA. The D gene is left open where the match is weak. Expanded clones get a size class; other rows say once, few or many, or leave the size out.

TRBJ2-3 | TRBD2 | NA | TRBV2 | CASSEGSGGTDTQYF | TGTGCCAGCAGTGAGGGTAGCGGGGGGACAGATACGCAGTATTTT
TRBJ1-2 | NA | once | TRBV5-1 | CASRLAGTNYGYTF | TGCGCCAGCAGACTGGCAGGCACCAACTATGGCTACACCTTC
TRBJ2-1 | TRBD1 | NA | TRBV28 | CASSLPGQGLGNEQFF | TGTGCCAGCAGTTTACCCGGACAGGGGCTAGGCAATGAGCAGTTCTTC
TRBJ2-1 | TRBD2 | NA | TRBV30 | CACRDYLVGEQFF | TGTGCCTGCCGGGACTACCTCGTGGGAGAGCAGTTCTTC
TRBJ1-2 | NA | NA | TRBV5-6 | CASREDSFNYGYTF | TGTGCCAGCAGGGAGGACAGCTTTAACTATGGCTACACCTTC
TRBJ1-5 | TRBD1 | NA | TRBV30 | CAWSRGQGSQPQHF | TGTGCCTGGAGTAGGGGACAGGGTAGTCAGCCCCAGCATTTT
TRBJ2-2 | NA | NA | TRBV15 | CATSSPRGIPGNTGELFF | TGTGCCACCAGCAGCCCCCGGGGTATCCCTGGGAACACCGGGGAGCTGTTTTTT
TRBJ2-1 | TRBD2 | NA | TRBV28 | CASTIPTGGNEQFF | TGTGCCAGCACCATCCCGACGGGGGGAAATGAGCAGTTCTTC
TRBJ2-4 | NA | NA | TRBV2 | CASSETVIQYF | TGTGCCAGCAGTGAAACAGTTATTCAGTACTTC
TRBJ2-1 | TRBD1 | NA | TRBV5-1 | CASSIRQLPGTGFEQFF | TGCGCCAGCAGCATACGCCAGCTTCCCGGGACAGGGTTTGAGCAGTTCTTC
TRBJ2-7 | NA | NA | TRBV9 | CASSAHRDFHYEQYF | TGTGCCAGCAGCGCCCACCGGGACTTCCACTACGAGCAGTACTTC
TRBJ1-6 | NA | once | TRBV30 | CAWSVQATSPLHF | TGTGCCTGGAGTGTACAGGCTACGTCACCCCTCCACTTT
TRBJ2-1 | TRBD2 | NA | TRBV4-1 | CASSPPGLARYNEQFF | TGCGCCAGCAGCCCCCCGGGACTAGCGCGATACAATGAGCAGTTCTTC
TRBJ2-6 | NA | NA | TRBV25-1 | CASTGQSTPGANVLTF | TGTGCCAGCACTGGACAGTCCACCCCTGGGGCCAACGTCCTGACTTTC
TRBJ2-3 | TRBD2 | NA | TRBV7-7 | CASSLLGTSGDTDTQYF | TGTGCCAGCAGCTTGCTCGGGACTAGCGGAGACACAGATACGCAGTATTTT
TRBJ1-1 | TRBD1 | NA | TRBV6-5 | CASSEDRGLREAFF | TGTGCCAGCAGTGAGGACAGGGGGCTACGTGAAGCTTTCTTT
TRBJ1-1 | TRBD1 | NA | TRBV5-4 | CASSLAQGQGATEAFF | TGTGCCAGCAGCTTGGCTCAGGGACAGGGGGCGACTGAAGCTTTCTTT
TRBJ2-7 | TRBD1 | few | TRBV5-6 | CASTGTGLYEQYF | TGTGCCAGCACTGGGACAGGGCTCTACGAGCAGTACTTC
TRBJ2-7 | TRBD2 | NA | TRBV11-2 | CASSLNTAGVGEQYF | TGTGCCAGCAGCTTAAATACGGCGGGAGTCGGTGAGCAGTACTTC
TRBJ2-1 | NA | NA | TRBV29-1 | CSALTNGNEQFF | TGCAGCGCCCTCACGAACGGTAATGAGCAGTTCTTC
TRBJ1-1 | NA | NA | TRBV7-9 | CASSPPGHQEAFF | TGTGCCAGCAGCCCACCGGGACACCAAGAAGCTTTCTTT
TRBJ2-5 | TRBD1 | few | TRBV6-5 | CASSDRVQTQYF | TGTGCCAGCAGCGACAGGGTTCAGACCCAGTACTTC
TRBJ1-2 | NA | NA | TRBV29-1 | CSVGPDTHYGYTF | TGCAGCGTTGGCCCGGACACTCACTATGGCTACACCTTC
TRBJ2-3 | NA | few | TRBV7-7 | CASGARVGTDTQYF | TGTGCCAGCGGGGCCAGGGTGGGAACAGATACGCAGTATTTT
TRBJ1-2 | NA | NA | TRBV4-2 | CASSQGQNGYTF | TGTGCCAGCAGCCAAGGACAAAATGGCTACACCTTC
TRBJ2-2 | NA | NA | TRBV27 | CASSPVHDTGELFF | TGTGCCAGCAGTCCCGTACATGACACCGGGGAGCTGTTTTTT
TRBJ2-7 | TRBD1 | few | TRBV7-9 | CSSSQFDRAYEQYF | TGTTCCAGCAGCCAATTCGACAGGGCCTACGAGCAGTACTTC
TRBJ1-1 | NA | NA | TRBV19 | CATYPGGTVNTEAFF | TGTGCCACTTATCCGGGCGGGACTGTGAACACTGAAGCTTTCTTT
TRBJ1-1 | NA | NA | TRBV5-5 | CASSFTGLNTEAFF | TGTGCCAGCAGCTTTACAGGGCTGAACACTGAAGCTTTCTTT
TRBJ1-5 | TRBD1 | NA | TRBV2 | CASSRGQGVDQPQHF | TGTGCCAGCAGTCGGGGTCAGGGGGTGGATCAGCCCCAGCATTTT
TRBJ2-3 | TRBD2 | NA | TRBV4-1 | CASSPTSGGTDTQYF | TGCGCCAGCAGCCCGACTAGCGGGGGCACAGATACGCAGTATTTT
TRBJ2-1 | TRBD1 | NA | TRBV11-3 | CASSLARDSFFNEQFF | TGTGCCAGCAGCTTAGCCCGGGACAGCTTTTTCAATGAGCAGTTCTTC
TRBJ2-5 | NA | NA | TRBV5-4 | CASSPSTIEETQYF | TGTGCCAGCAGCCCCAGTACTATCGAAGAGACCCAGTACTTC
TRBJ1-1 | NA | NA | TRBV5-4 | CASSQDSGGTEAFF | TGTGCCAGCAGCCAGGACAGCGGGGGCACTGAAGCTTTCTTT
TRBJ2-7 | NA | few | TRBV30 | CAWTSQGYEQYF | TGTGCCTGGACATCGCAGGGTTACGAGCAGTACTTC
TRBJ2-3 | TRBD2 | NA | TRBV30 | CAWSTGAGVADTQYF | TGTGCCTGGAGTACGGGAGCGGGAGTAGCAGATACGCAGTATTTT
TRBJ1-2 | NA | NA | TRBV9 | CASSVGRAGGYTF | TGTGCCAGCAGCGTAGGGAGGGCGGGCGGCTACACCTTC
TRBJ1-2 | NA | NA | TRBV19 | CASSSGPNYGYTF | TGTGCCAGTAGTTCCGGTCCTAACTATGGCTACACCTTC
TRBJ2-1 | TRBD2 | NA | TRBV18 | CASSPLAGGPEAYNEQFF | TGTGCCAGCTCCCCACTAGCGGGAGGGCCCGAGGCCTACAATGAGCAGTTCTTC
TRBJ2-1 | NA | NA | TRBV11-2 | CASSLAAGRLDSYNEQFF | TGTGCCAGCAGCTTAGCGGCGGGTAGATTGGACTCCTACAATGAGCAGTTCTTC
TRBJ1-1 | NA | NA | TRBV11-2 | CASSLAAGNTEAFF | TGTGCCAGCAGCTTAGCGGCGGGGAACACTGAAGCTTTCTTT
TRBJ1-4 | NA | NA | TRBV7-9 | CASSPKTGVNEKLFF | TGTGCCAGCAGCCCGAAGACAGGAGTTAATGAAAAACTGTTTTTT
TRBJ1-5 | TRBD1 | NA | TRBV6-1 | CASRNRQGSNQPQHF | TGTGCCAGCAGAAACCGACAGGGATCCAATCAGCCCCAGCATTTT
TRBJ1-5 | TRBD1 | NA | TRBV7-2 | CASSFGQGVSNQPQHF | TGTGCCAGCAGCTTCGGACAGGGGGTTAGTAATCAGCCCCAGCATTTT
TRBJ2-7 | TRBD1 | NA | TRBV27 | CASREQGAYEQYF | TGTGCCAGCAGGGAACAGGGGGCCTACGAGCAGTACTTC
TRBJ2-7 | NA | NA | TRBV27 | CASSTKTGTYEQYF | TGTGCCAGCAGCACCAAAACGGGGACCTACGAGCAGTACTTC
TRBJ2-1 | NA | NA | TRBV19 | CASSIDGGNEQFF | TGTGCCAGTAGTATAGATGGCGGGAACGAGCAGTTCTTC
TRBJ1-2 | TRBD1 | NA | TRBV7-6 | CASSLAGGADYGYTF | TGTGCCAGCAGCTTAGCAGGGGGCGCCGACTATGGCTACACCTTC
TRBJ1-1 | NA | NA | TRBV30 | CAWSVSQWNTEAFF | TGTGCCTGGAGTGTTTCCCAATGGAACACTGAAGCTTTCTTT